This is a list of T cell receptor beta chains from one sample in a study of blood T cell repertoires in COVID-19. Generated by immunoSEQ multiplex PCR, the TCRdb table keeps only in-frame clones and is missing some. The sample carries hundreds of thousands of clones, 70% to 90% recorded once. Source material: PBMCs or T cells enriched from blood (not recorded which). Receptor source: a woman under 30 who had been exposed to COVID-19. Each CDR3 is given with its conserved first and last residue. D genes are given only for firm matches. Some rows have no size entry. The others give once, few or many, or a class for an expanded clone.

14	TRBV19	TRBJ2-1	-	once	TGTGCCAGTAGCCGAAATGGATTGGGCGATGAGCAGTTCTTC	CASSRNGLGDEQFF
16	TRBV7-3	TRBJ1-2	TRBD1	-	TGTGCCAGCAGCCCCTCCCGGGACAGGGTCGACTATGGCTACACCTTC	CASSPSRDRVDYGYTF
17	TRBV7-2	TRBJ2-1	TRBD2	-	TGTGCCAGCAGCTTATTGAGCGGGGGGGCCGGGGTCAATGAGCAGTTCTTC	CASSLLSGGAGVNEQFF
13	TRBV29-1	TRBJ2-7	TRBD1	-	TGCAGCGTTTCCGGGACAGTCTCCTACGAGCAGTACTTC	CSVSGTVSYEQYF
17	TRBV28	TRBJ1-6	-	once	TGTGCCAGCAAACGGGGGGGCCCCTTTGTCGGTAATTCACCCCTCCACTTT	CASKRGGPFVGNSPLHF
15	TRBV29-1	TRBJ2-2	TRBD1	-	TGCAGCGTTGAGAGGACAGGGGTCAACACCGGGGAGCTGTTTTTT	CSVERTGVNTGELFF
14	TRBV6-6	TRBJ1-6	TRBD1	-	TGTGCCAGCAGCAGGACAGGGGATATTTCACCCCTCCACTTT	CASSRTGDISPLHF
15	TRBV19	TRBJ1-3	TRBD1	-	TGTGCCAGTAGCACCGACAGGGCCTCTGGAAACACCATATATTTT	CASSTDRASGNTIYF
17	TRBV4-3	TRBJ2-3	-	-	TGCGCCAGCAGCCAAGTGGTCCGACAAGCGGGCACAGATACGCAGTATTTT	CASSQVVRQAGTDTQYF
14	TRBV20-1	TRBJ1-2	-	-	TGCAGTGCTAGTGACCCCACAGGGAACTATGGCTACACCTTC	CSASDPTGNYGYTF
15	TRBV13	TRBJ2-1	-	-	TGTGCCAGCAGCTTCGATGGCCCCGTCAACAATGAGCAGTTCTTC	CASSFDGPVNNEQFF
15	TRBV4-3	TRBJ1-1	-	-	TGCGCCAGCAGCACTCAGACAGGCACCCCCACTGAAGCTTTCTTT	CASSTQTGTPTEAFF
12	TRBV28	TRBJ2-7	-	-	TGTGCCAGCAGTTTTCGCAGATACGAGCAGTACTTC	CASSFRRYEQYF